This T cell receptor (beta chain) is drawn from a study of blood T cell repertoires in COVID-19. Study members were between roughly 18 and 90 years old and lived in 20 to 30 US regions. Clinical history reported by participants formed the basis on which cohorts were assigned. The CDR3 spans 16 residues. The germline V gene encodes CDR1 SGHRS and CDR2 YFSETQ. V gave up 2 bases and J gave up 3 bases; unmatched junction bases: 3. In the study's own analysis: The authors estimated nucleated cell counts from reference gene primer amplification. Sequenced by immunoSEQ multiplex PCR; TCRdb stores in-frame clones only, minus some. V and J calls plus clone size are reproduced from that table; the DNA served to infer D and trimming. The sample has some 460,000 clones, 70% to 90% seen once.

The origin of this receptor is a young woman with acute COVID-19. The chain recombines TRBV5-1 with TRBJ2-2, with 11 bases aligning to TRBD1. Input material: PBMCs or T cells enriched from blood (not recorded which). In DNA, the CDR3 is TGCGCCAGCAGCTTCGGACAGGGGGCACACACCGGGGAGCTGTTTTTT. It yields the protein CASSFGQGAHTGELFF.